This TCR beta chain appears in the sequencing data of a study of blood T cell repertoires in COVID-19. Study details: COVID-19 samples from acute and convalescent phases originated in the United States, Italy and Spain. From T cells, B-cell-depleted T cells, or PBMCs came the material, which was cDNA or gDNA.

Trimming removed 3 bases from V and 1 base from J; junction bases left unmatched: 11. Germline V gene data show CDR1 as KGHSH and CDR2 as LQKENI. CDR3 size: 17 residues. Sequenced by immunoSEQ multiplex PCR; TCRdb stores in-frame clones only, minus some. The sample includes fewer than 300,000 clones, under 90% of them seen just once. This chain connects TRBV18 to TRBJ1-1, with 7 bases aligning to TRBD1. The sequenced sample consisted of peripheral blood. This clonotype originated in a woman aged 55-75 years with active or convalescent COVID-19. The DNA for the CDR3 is TGTGCCAGCTCACCGGCGTTTAGACAGGGATCGAACACTGAAGCTTTCTTT. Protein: CASSPAFRQGSNTEAFF.